The sequence of this T cell receptor beta chain was determined in a study of blood T cell repertoires in COVID-19. On the study more broadly: Collection of acute and convalescent COVID-19 samples took place in the United States, Italy and Spain.

As handled by the study authors: By means of reference gene primer amplification, nucleated cell counts were estimated. Data came from immunoSEQ multiplex PCR; TCRdb stores just in-frame clones and leaves some out. V and J calls and clone size come straight from that table; D and trimming were deduced from the DNA. The sample has under 300,000 clones, about 88% seen once. Participants were placed into cohorts based on the clinical history they reported. Germline V gene lookup returns CDR1 MNHEY and CDR2 SMNVEV (reference sequence). The CDR3 totals 16 residues. V lost 6 bases and J 3 bases, leaving 21 bases between the germline ends.

The specimen sequenced was PBMCs or T cells enriched from blood (not recorded which). The TCR comes from a woman in her fifties or sixties in a cohort exposed to, infected with or recovered from COVID-19 (not recorded which). V usage is TRBV27 and J usage is TRBJ2-7; a weak D match, TRBD2 (5 bases). The CDR3, as DNA: TGTGCCAGCAGCACCCGGGATTCTAAGCCGAGCTACGAGCAGTACTTC. Its protein is CASSTRDSKPSYEQYF.